The text below deals with one TCR beta chain. The sample has other DNA sequences that encode this CDR3 too. V was pared by 0 bases and J by 4 bases, with 8 bases between. Germline CDR1 reads KGHSH; CDR2 reads LQKENI. The CDR3 runs 14 residues. Sequenced by immunoSEQ multiplex PCR; TCRdb stores in-frame clones only, minus some. The table has 1 million to 1.2 million clones, 77% seen once. This sample is part of a study of shared clonotypes between healthy human individuals. Background on the study: Used for every donor were three CD4 naive, three CD4 memory, two CD8 naive and one CD8 memory plate.

The J gene is TRBJ2-3, the V gene TRBV18, with D perhaps matching TRBD1 or TRBD2 (5 bases each). The sequencing sample was made of memory CD4+ T cells from PBMCs. Subset noted: CD45RA-negative fraction. The TCR comes from a young man in good health. Some clones in this sample may be carry-over from other donors' samples. The chain's CDR3 is CASSPPGVSDTQYF. The CDR3 DNA reads TGTGCCAGCTCACCACCGGGGGTCTCAGATACGCAGTATTTT.